Sequencing of this T cell receptor beta chain was carried out in a study of neurological immune-mediated disorders. Broader study findings: Private repertoires in all groups were suggested, as expanded clones shared no CDR3 amino acid sequences across subjects. Healthy controls had more TCR clonal expansion than multiple sclerosis, which showed the least, whereas HTLV-1-associated myelopathy showed the most.

With V trimmed by 2 bases and J by 5 bases, 4 bases remained unmatched. Germline assignment: CDR1 ENHRY and CDR2 SYGVKD. CDR3 length equals 15 residues. This clonotype was detected ten times or more. The antigen is undetermined. Documented time point: longitudinal time-point 1 (baseline). One entry per CDR3 protein results from TCRdb running MiXCR on the 5' RACE reads. The sample has 71,000 or so distinct CDR3 sequences, roughly an eighth seen once. Material for sequencing was PBMCs. The J gene is TRBJ2-3, the V gene TRBV10-3, with 10 bases that match TRBD2. This receptor was identified in a female donor with HTLV-1-associated myelopathy (HAM/TSP). CDR3 amino acids: CAISEGSGGRDTQYF. In DNA form, the CDR3 reads TGTGCCATCAGTGAGGGTAGCGGGGGGAGAGATACGCAGTATTTT.